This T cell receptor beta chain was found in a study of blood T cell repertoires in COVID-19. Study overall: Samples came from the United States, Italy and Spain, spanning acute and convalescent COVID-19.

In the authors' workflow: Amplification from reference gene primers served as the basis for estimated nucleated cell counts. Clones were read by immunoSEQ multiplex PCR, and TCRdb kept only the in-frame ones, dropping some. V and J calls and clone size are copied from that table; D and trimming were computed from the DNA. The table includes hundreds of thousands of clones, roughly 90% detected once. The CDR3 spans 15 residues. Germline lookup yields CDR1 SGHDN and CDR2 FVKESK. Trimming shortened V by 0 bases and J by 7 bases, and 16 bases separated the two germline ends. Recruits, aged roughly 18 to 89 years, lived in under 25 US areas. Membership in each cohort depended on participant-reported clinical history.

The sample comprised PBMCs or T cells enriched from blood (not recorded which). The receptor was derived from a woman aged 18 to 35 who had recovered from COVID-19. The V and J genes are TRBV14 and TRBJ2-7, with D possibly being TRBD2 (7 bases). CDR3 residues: CASSQEHLRGGEQYF. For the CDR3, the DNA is TGTGCCAGCAGCCAAGAGCATCTCAGGGGAGGGGAGCAGTACTTC. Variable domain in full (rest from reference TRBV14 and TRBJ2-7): EAGVTQFPSHSVIEKGQTVTLRCDPISGHDNLYWYRRVMGKEIKFLLHFVKESKQDESGMPNNRFLAERTGGTYSTLKVQPAELEDSGVYFCASSQEHLRGGEQYFGPGTRLTVT.